This T cell receptor beta chain was observed in a study of blood T cells in healthy people across ages. For the second PCR, which ran for about 6 to 11 cycles, a sample-barcoded 5' primer and a J-beta primer mix were used. Via MiXCR, TCRdb re-called the 5' RACE reads, giving one row per CDR3 protein. The table has some 670,000 distinct CDR3 sequences, around 50% seen once. Every donor contributed roughly 11 milliliters of peripheral blood by blood draw. The CDR3 is made up of 16 amino acids. The germline V gene has CDR1 DFQATT and CDR2 SNEGSKA (reference sequence). The receptor comes from a woman of 80 years or more in good health. The V gene is TRBV20-1, the J gene TRBJ2-1, with D unresolved. The J call is in doubt because the DNA end fits TRBJ2-7 better. What was sequenced was blood. The CDR3 reads CSARDSRKSSYNEQYF. CDR3 sequence (DNA): TGCAGTGCTAGAGATTCCCGGAAGAGCTCCTACAATGAGCAGTACTTC.